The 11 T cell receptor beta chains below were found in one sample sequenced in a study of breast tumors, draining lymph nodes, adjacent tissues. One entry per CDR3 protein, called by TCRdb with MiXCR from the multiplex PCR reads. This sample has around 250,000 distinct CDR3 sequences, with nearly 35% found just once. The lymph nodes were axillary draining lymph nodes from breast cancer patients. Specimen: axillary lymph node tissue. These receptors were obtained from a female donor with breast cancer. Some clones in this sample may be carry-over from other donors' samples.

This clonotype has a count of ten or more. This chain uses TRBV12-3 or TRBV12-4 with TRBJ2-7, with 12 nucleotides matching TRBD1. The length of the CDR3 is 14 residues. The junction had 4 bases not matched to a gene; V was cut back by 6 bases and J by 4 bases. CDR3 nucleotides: TGTGCCAGCAGAGCGGGACAGGGGGCGTACGAGCAGTACTTC. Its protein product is CASRAGQGAYEQYF.

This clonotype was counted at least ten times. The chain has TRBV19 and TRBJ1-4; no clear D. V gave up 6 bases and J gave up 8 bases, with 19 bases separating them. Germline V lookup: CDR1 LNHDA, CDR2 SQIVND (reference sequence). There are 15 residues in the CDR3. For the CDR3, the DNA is TGTGCCAGTAGCATCACGGTCGGGTCCAGCGAAAAACTGTTTTTT. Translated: CASSITVGSSEKLFF.

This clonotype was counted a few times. This CDR3 reads CASSLERVAEAFF. The CDR3 DNA reads TGTGCCAGCAGCTTAGAGAGGGTTGCTGAAGCTTTCTTT. This chain connects TRBV11-1 to TRBJ1-1, with unresolved D. The CDR3 loop spans 13 amino acids. Deletions cut 1 base from V and 6 bases from J, with 9 bases between. Germline values: CDR1 SGHAT, CDR2 FQDESV (reference sequence).

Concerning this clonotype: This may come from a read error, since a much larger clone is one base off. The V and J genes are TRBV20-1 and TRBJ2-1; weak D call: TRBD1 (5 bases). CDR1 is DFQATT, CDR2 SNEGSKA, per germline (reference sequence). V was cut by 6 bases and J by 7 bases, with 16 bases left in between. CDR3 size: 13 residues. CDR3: CSAPRPPGNEQFF. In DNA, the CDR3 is TGCAGTGCCCCCAGACCCCCAGGGAATGAGCAGTTCTTC.

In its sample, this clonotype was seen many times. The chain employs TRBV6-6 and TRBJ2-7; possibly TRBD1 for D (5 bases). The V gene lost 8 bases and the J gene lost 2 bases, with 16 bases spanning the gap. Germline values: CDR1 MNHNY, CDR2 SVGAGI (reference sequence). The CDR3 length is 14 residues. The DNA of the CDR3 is TGTGCCAGCGCCTTACTGGACAAAACCTACGAGCAGTACTTC. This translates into CASALLDKTYEQYF.

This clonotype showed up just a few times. This chain's CDR3 is CASSRSPLRWPEAFF. The CDR3 nucleotides read TGTGCCAGTAGTAGATCCCCGCTCCGCTGGCCTGAAGCTTTCTTT. The chain is built from TRBV19 and TRBJ1-1, with unresolved D. Germline V gene data show CDR1 as LNHDA and CDR2 as SQIVND (reference sequence). V lost 4 bases, J lost 6 bases, and 18 bases lay in between. The CDR3 runs 15 residues.

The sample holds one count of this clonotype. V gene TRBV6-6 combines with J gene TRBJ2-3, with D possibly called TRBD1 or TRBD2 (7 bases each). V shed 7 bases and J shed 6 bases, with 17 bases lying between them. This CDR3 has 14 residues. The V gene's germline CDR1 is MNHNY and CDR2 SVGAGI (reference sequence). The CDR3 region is CASTGGVPPDTQYF. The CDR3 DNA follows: TGTGCCAGCACAGGGGGGGTCCCCCCCGATACGCAGTATTTT.

Here the CDR3 reads CASSDTFRETQYF. The CDR3 coding sequence is TGTGCCAGCAGTGATACTTTCCGGGAGACCCAGTACTTC. J is TRBJ2-5 and V is TRBV6-1; D is undetermined. CDR1 is MNHNS and CDR2 is SASEGT in the germline V gene. V lost 3 bases, J lost 5 bases, and 10 bases lay in between. This CDR3 comprises 13 residues.

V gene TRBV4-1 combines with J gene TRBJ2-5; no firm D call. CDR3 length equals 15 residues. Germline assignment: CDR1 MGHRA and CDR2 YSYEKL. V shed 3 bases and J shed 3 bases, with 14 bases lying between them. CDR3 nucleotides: TGCGCCAGCAGCCAGTTTATGGGGATGGAAGAGACCCAGTACTTC. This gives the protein CASSQFMGMEETQYF.

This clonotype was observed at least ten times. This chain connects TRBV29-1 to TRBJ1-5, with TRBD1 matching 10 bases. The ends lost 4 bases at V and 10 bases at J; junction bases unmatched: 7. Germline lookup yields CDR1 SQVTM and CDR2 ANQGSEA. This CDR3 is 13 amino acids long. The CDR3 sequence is CSVGQGAKVPQHF. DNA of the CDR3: TGCAGCGTTGGACAGGGGGCCAAGGTACCCCAGCATTTT.

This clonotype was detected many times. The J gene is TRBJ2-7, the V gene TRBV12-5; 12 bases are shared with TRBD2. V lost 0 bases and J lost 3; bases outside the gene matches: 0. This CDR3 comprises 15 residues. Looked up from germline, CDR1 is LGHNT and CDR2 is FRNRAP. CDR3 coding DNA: TGTGCTAGTGGTTTGGTACTAGCGGGAGGCTACGAGCAGTACTTC. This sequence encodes CASGLVLAGGYEQYF. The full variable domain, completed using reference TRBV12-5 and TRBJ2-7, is DARVTQTPRHKVTEMGQEVTMRCQPILGHNTVFWYRQTMMQGLELLAYFRNRAPLDDSGMPKDRFSAEMPDATLATLKIQPSEPRDSAVYFCASGLVLAGGYEQYFGPGTRLTVT.